This T cell receptor beta chain is drawn from a study of molecular identifiers for immune sequencing clone quantification. Study-level information: RNA, taken in replicates from approximately 20,000 or 100,000 naive CD8 cells, was split five ways, with four sequenced. Study findings and constraints: Clones that exceeded 20 RNA copies held over 97% of effector molecules, yet under 1% in naive cells. A shared barcode on identical TCR molecules could lead to underestimated sizes for highly expanded clones.

A few counts support this clonotype. The antigen remains undetermined. A much larger clonotype is one base distant, so this may be a read error. Sorting recovered naive CD8 T cells on a CD8+CD4-CCR7+CD45RA+ profile. V was pared by 7 bases and J by 4 bases, with 16 bases between. CDR1 MNHEY and CDR2 SVGAGI come from the germline V gene. This CDR3 has 14 amino acids. Using its own MiXCR run on the PCR reads, TCRdb lists one record per CDR3 protein. Counted here are more than 60,000 distinct CDR3 sequences, less than 20% occurring once; the ten biggest clones make up 1.5%. The specimen was naive CD8+ T cells from blood, with Jurkat cell RNA spiked in. Regarding subset: FACS-sorted CD8+CD4-CCR7+CD45RA+ naive T cells. The gene calls are TRBV6-5 and TRBJ1-1; D possibly corresponds to TRBD1 (5 bases). The clonotype comes from a human donor in good health. Some libraries in this study had Jurkat cell RNA spiked in. The CDR3 loop reads CASTGAAMSTEAFF. CDR3 bases: TGTGCCAGCACTGGGGCCGCTATGAGCACTGAAGCTTTCTTT.